The clone carrying this T cell receptor beta chain appeared many times. Its antigen remains unidentified. Each 10 ml fresh peripheral blood draw supplied the PBMCs. These data are taken from a study of T cells in Graves' hyperthyroidism and ophthalmopathy. As for the study in general: At initial diagnosis, before any treatment had begun, peripheral blood was obtained. Whole-study results and caveats: Stable hyperthyroidism was separated from ophthalmopathy by a model based on 13 V-J features.

The V gene's germline CDR1 is SGHRS and CDR2 YFSETQ. The CDR3 has 15 amino acids. V was clipped by 4 bases and J by 14 bases; unmatched bases: 14. Researchers took RNA transcripts and amplified the TCR beta CDR3 regions from them. Researchers ran a first-round RT-PCR on the TCR CDR3 using the HTBI primer set. In TCRdb, the multiplex PCR reads were re-called with MiXCR into one record per CDR3 protein. Of hundreds of thousands of distinct CDR3 sequences listed, roughly a sixth were seen once; the top ten hold about 3.5%. The chain combines TRBV5-1 with TRBJ1-6, with TRBD1 matching 8 bases. The sequencing sample was made of blood. The TCR was taken from a woman between 35 and 50 years old with Graves' ophthalmopathy. This chain's CDR3 is CASSPDGQGAMALHF. Here the CDR3 DNA reads TGCGCCAGCAGCCCGGACGGGCAGGGGGCTATGGCCCTCCACTTT.